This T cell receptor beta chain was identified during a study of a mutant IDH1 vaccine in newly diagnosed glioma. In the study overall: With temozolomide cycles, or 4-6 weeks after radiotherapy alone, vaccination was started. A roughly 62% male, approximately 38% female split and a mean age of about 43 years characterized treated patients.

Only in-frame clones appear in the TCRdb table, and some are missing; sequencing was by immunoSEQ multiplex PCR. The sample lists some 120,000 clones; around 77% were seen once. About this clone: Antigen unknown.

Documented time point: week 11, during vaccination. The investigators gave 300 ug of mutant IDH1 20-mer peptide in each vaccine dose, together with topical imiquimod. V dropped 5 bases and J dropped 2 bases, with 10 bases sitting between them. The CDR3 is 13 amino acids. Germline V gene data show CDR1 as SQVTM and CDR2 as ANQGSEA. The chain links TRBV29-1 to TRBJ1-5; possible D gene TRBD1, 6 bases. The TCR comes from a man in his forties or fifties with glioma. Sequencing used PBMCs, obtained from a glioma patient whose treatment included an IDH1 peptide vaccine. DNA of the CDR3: TGCAGCGTTTCAGGGGTGGGCAATCAGCCCCAGCATTTT. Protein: CSVSGVGNQPQHF. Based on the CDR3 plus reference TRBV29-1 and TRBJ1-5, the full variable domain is SAVISQKPSRDICQRGTSLTIQCQVDSQVTMMFWYRQQPGQSLTLIATANQGSEATYESGFVIDKFPISRPNLTFSTLTVSNMSPEDSSIYLCSVSGVGNQPQHFGDGTRLSIL.